These T cell receptor beta chains were read from a single sample in a study of OX40 agonist ivuxolimab in advanced cancers. Method: immunoSEQ multiplex PCR; TCRdb's copy keeps in-frame clones and lacks some. Of 50,000 to 65,000 clones listed, approximately 91% were seen once; the top ten hold 0.7% to 0.95%. Specimen: CD4+ or CD8+ T cells sorted from blood, collected in a trial of the OX40 agonist ivuxolimab. Receptor source: an adult with an advanced solid tumor such as melanoma, head and neck, liver or kidney cancer. Both conserved end residues are part of each CDR3. The D gene is left open where the match is weak. Size tells how often a clone was seen (once, few, many) or the class of an expanded clone, and some rows leave it out.

TRBJ2-1 | - | TRBD2 | TRBV30 | TGTGCCTGGAGCTTAAAGGGGCTAGCGGGACCCAACAATGAGCAGTTCTTC | CAWSLKGLAGPNNEQFF
TRBJ2-1 | - | TRBD1 | TRBV18 | TGTGCCAGCTCCCTCACAGGGGGTCAAGACAATGAGCAGTTCTTC | CASSLTGGQDNEQFF
TRBJ2-1 | once | TRBD1 | TRBV11-3 | TGTGCCAGCAGCGGGGGACAGATGTACAATGAGCAGTTCTTC | CASSGGQMYNEQFF
TRBJ2-5 | - | TRBD2 | TRBV7-2 | TGTGCCAGCAGCTTACTAGCGGGGGGCCAAGAGACCCAGTACTTC | CASSLLAGGQETQYF
TRBJ2-1 | - | TRBD2 | TRBV30 | TGTGCCTGGAGTGTACGCGGGGGTGGGAATGAGCAGTTCTTC | CAWSVRGGGNEQFF
TRBJ2-1 | - | - | TRBV2 | TGTGCCAGCAGTACCGGGGCCAACAATGAGCAGTTCTTC | CASSTGANNEQFF
TRBJ2-1 | - | TRBD2 | TRBV7-2 | TGTGCCGGTGGGACTAGCGGGAGAGGGGGTGAGCAGTTCTTC | CAGGTSGRGGEQFF
TRBJ1-6 | once | - | TRBV21-1 | TGTGCCAGCAGCGGATTTAGAGGAACTTCACCCCTCCACTTT | CASSGFRGTSPLHF
TRBJ2-2 | - | - | TRBV9 | TGTGCCAGCAGCCCTACTGGCGGGGCTAACACCGGGGAGCTGTTTTTT | CASSPTGGANTGELFF
TRBJ1-2 | - | TRBD1 | TRBV27 | TGTGCCAGCAAGACAGGGGGCGCAAGGGGCTACACCTTC | CASKTGGARGYTF
TRBJ2-6 | once | - | TRBV7-2 | TGTGCCAGCAGCTTAGGCCCAGGGGCATACTCTGGGGCCAACGTCCTGACTTTC | CASSLGPGAYSGANVLTF
TRBJ1-5 | - | - | TRBV5-4 | TGTGCCAGCAGCTACCCAAATCAGCCCCAGCATTTT | CASSYPNQPQHF
TRBJ2-3 | - | - | TRBV9 | TGTGCCAGCAGCGTAGTATCTAGCGCAGCAGATACGCAGTATTTT | CASSVVSSAADTQYF
TRBJ1-1 | - | - | TRBV5-1 | TGCGCCAGCAGCTCACAGGGATCCACTGAAGCTTTCTTT | CASSSQGSTEAFF
TRBJ2-2 | - | TRBD2 | TRBV19 | TGTGCCAGTAGCTTCGGGGGGTACACCGGGGAGCTGTTTTTT | CASSFGGYTGELFF
TRBJ1-2 | few | TRBD1 | TRBV7-9 | TGTGCCAGCAGCTTCGGACAGGTCTATGGCTACACCTTC | CASSFGQVYGYTF
TRBJ2-2 | - | - | TRBV18 | TGTGCCAGCTCACCTCGGGGGGCTGACACCGGGGAGCTGTTTTTT | CASSPRGADTGELFF
TRBJ2-7 | - | - | TRBV11-2 | TGTGCCAGCGACCTTGTGGGGGTGGGCGAGCAGTACTTC | CASDLVGVGEQYF
TRBJ1-1 | - | - | TRBV2 | TGTGCCAGCAGAAGAGGGCAAATCGGGAACACTGAAGCTTTCTTT | CASRRGQIGNTEAFF
TRBJ1-4 | - | - | TRBV30 | TGTGCCTGGAGTATGGGGGTAAACGAAAAACTGTTTTTT | CAWSMGVNEKLFF
TRBJ1-2 | - | - | TRBV11-2 | TGTGCCAGCAGCAAGGGGCAGTATGGCTACACCTTC | CASSKGQYGYTF
TRBJ2-1 | once | TRBD1 | TRBV29-1 | TGCAGCGTTGAAGATCGGGACAGGGGTTCCTACAATGAGCAGTTCTTC | CSVEDRDRGSYNEQFF
TRBJ2-2 | - | - | TRBV12-5 | TGTGCTAGTACCCGTCTAAACACCGGGGAGCTGTTTTTT | CASTRLNTGELFF
TRBJ1-6 | - | TRBD1 | TRBV27 | TGTGCCAGCAGTTCCTTGACAGGGAGGCGTAATTCACCCCTCCACTTT | CASSSLTGRRNSPLHF
TRBJ1-1 | - | - | TRBV6-1 | TGTGCCGGTAGGAATTTGAACACTGAAGCTTTCTTT | CAGRNLNTEAFF
TRBJ2-2 | few | TRBD1 | TRBV6-5 | TGTGCCACCCGCGGGACAGGGGTCACCGGGGAGCTGTTTTTT | CATRGTGVTGELFF
TRBJ2-5 | - | - | TRBV5-6 | TGTGCCAGCAGCTTGGAGCCTAGGGGGCAAGAGACCCAGTACTTC | CASSLEPRGQETQYF
TRBJ2-7 | - | TRBD1 | TRBV6-5 | TGTGCCAGCAGTTACTCTGGGACAGGCATCAACGAGCAGTACTTC | CASSYSGTGINEQYF
TRBJ2-1 | - | - | TRBV19 | TGTGCCAGTAGTATAGATGGCCGTAAGGTAGTTCAGTTCTTC | CASSIDGRKVVQFF
TRBJ2-3 | - | - | TRBV5-1 | TGCGCCAGCTCCCTAGGAGGAAGCACAGATACGCAGTATTTT | CASSLGGSTDTQYF
TRBJ2-5 | - | - | TRBV14 | TGTGCCAGCAGCCAAGGAATGGGCGTCGTGGAGACCCAGTACTTC | CASSQGMGVVETQYF
TRBJ1-1 | - | - | TRBV5-8 | TGTGCCAGCAGCTTGGCCGAAATTGAGGACACTGAAGCTTTCTTT | CASSLAEIEDTEAFF
TRBJ1-3 | - | TRBD1 | TRBV5-4 | TGTGCCAGCAGCTGGACAGGAGGAAACACCATATATTTT | CASSWTGGNTIYF
TRBJ2-2 | once | TRBD1 | TRBV7-8 | TGTGCCAGCAGCCCGGATATGGGACAGGGAACTGTGAACACCGGGGAGCTGTTTTTT | CASSPDMGQGTVNTGELFF
TRBJ2-5 | - | - | TRBV7-9 | TGTGCCAGCAGCCCTAAGGAGACCCAGTACTTC | CASSPKETQYF
TRBJ2-2 | - | TRBD2 | TRBV9 | TGTGCCAGCAGATCTAGCGGGAGGGCCAAATCGAACACCGGGGAGCTGTTTTTT | CASRSSGRAKSNTGELFF
TRBJ2-3 | - | - | TRBV7-2 | TGTGCCAGCAGCGCCCGCGGGGGCCCTTCAGGCACAGATACGCAGTATTTT | CASSARGGPSGTDTQYF
TRBJ1-2 | few | TRBD1 | TRBV7-8 | TGTGCCAGCAGCTTACCTGCCAGGGGGCAAGGAGGGGGCTACACCTTC | CASSLPARGQGGGYTF
TRBJ1-3 | - | - | TRBV27 | TGTGCCAGCAGTCCCGCGACTGAGGCGGGAAACACCATATATTTT | CASSPATEAGNTIYF
TRBJ1-3 | once | - | TRBV30 | TGTGCCTGGAGCCTCGGCGGGACTGGAAACACCATATATTTT | CAWSLGGTGNTIYF